These T cell receptor beta chains were read from a single sample in a study of blood T cell repertoires in COVID-19. This table comes from immunoSEQ multiplex PCR, and its TCRdb copy is limited to in-frame clones, with some not included. The data hold over 150,000 clones, with over 80% observed a single time. Source material: peripheral blood. Receptor source: a woman aged 35 to 49 with COVID-19, enrolled during active disease. Both conserved end residues are part of each CDR3. Each record gives: J gene, D gene, clone size, V gene, CDR3 protein, CDR3 DNA. D genes are given only for firm matches. Clone size, where shown, is once, few, many, or a class for clones that have expanded.

>TRBJ2-1|TRBD2|-|TRBV10-2
CASRILAGELNEQFF
TGCGCCAGCAGGATACTAGCGGGAGAACTTAATGAGCAGTTCTTC
>TRBJ2-7|-|-|TRBV7-2
CASSLGPGRSYEQYF
TGTGCCAGCAGCTTAGGGCCAGGGAGGTCCTACGAGCAGTACTTC
>TRBJ2-7|TRBD2|-|TRBV5-1
CASSLGPLAGYEQYF
TGCGCCAGCAGCTTGGGCCCACTAGCGGGCTACGAGCAGTACTTC
>TRBJ1-2|-|once|TRBV24-1
CATSDDFYGYTF
TGTGCCACCAGTGATGACTTCTATGGCTACACCTTC
>TRBJ2-7|TRBD1|-|TRBV27
CASRTGAFYEQYF
TGTGCCAGTCGGACAGGGGCATTCTACGAGCAGTACTTC
>TRBJ2-7|-|-|TRBV21-1
CASSRIPGRSGDPYEQYF
TGTGCCAGCAGCCGTATTCCGGGAAGGAGCGGGGACCCCTACGAGCAGTACTTC
>TRBJ1-1|TRBD1|-|TRBV20-1
CSASKQGAPGHTEAFF
TGCAGTGCTAGTAAACAGGGGGCCCCGGGTCACACTGAAGCTTTCTTT
>TRBJ2-5|-|-|TRBV10-2
CASMGGPTKETQYF
TGCGCCAGCATGGGGGGACCCACAAAAGAGACCCAGTACTTC
>TRBJ2-7|-|few|TRBV7-9
CASSLENSYEQYF
TGTGCCAGCAGCTTGGAGAACTCCTACGAGCAGTACTTC
>TRBJ2-3|-|few|TRBV5-1
CASSPRLAATQYF
TGCGCCAGCAGCCCGAGACTGGCAGCTACGCAGTATTTT
>TRBJ2-7|-|-|TRBV2
CASSDRGSLGEQYF
TGTGCCAGCAGTGATAGGGGATCGCTCGGCGAGCAGTACTTC
>TRBJ1-1|-|-|TRBV13
CASAARSYGNTEAFF
TGTGCCAGCGCTGCGAGGTCTTACGGGAACACTGAAGCTTTCTTT
>TRBJ1-1|-|once|TRBV3-1/TRBV3-2
CASSQGQLNTEAFF
TGTGCCAGCAGCCAAGGACAGCTAAACACTGAAGCTTTCTTT
>TRBJ1-2|TRBD1|few|TRBV14
CASSQDTLTGALYGYTF
TGTGCCAGCAGCCAAGATACCCTGACAGGGGCCCTCTATGGCTACACCTTC
>TRBJ2-7|TRBD2|-|TRBV27
CASSLASGNSYEQYF
TGTGCCAGCAGTTTGGCTAGCGGGAATTCCTACGAGCAGTACTTC
>TRBJ1-5|-|-|TRBV19
CASRQRRTAIAQPQHF
TGTGCCAGCCGCCAACGTCGGACAGCTATAGCTCAGCCCCAGCATTTT
>TRBJ1-1|-|once|TRBV12-3/TRBV12-4
CASSPTKNTEAFF
TGTGCCAGCAGCCCGACAAAGAACACTGAAGCTTTCTTT
>TRBJ1-2|-|-|TRBV4-2
CASSQGGDFGYTF
TGTGCCAGCAGCCAAGGCGGGGATTTCGGCTACACCTTC
>TRBJ2-7|TRBD1|-|TRBV15
CATSRGGGTGAYEQYF
TGTGCCACCAGCAGAGGAGGGGGGACAGGGGCCTACGAGCAGTACTTC
>TRBJ2-3|-|-|TRBV5-8
CASSPGLQGITDTQYF
TGTGCCAGCAGCCCTGGATTACAGGGAATCACAGATACGCAGTATTTT
>TRBJ1-4|-|few|TRBV28
CASSLEGINEKLFF
TGTGCCAGCAGTTTAGAGGGCATTAATGAAAAACTGTTTTTT
>TRBJ1-1|-|-|TRBV28
CASSFWGERNTEAFF
TGTGCCAGCAGTTTTTGGGGGGAGAGGAACACTGAAGCTTTCTTT